Given below is one T cell receptor (beta chain) in context. The antigen remains unidentified. The source of the sample is a study of PD-1 blockade in classical Hodgkin lymphoma. Points from the study as a whole: Complete responders possessed baseline diversity comparable to newly diagnosed patients.

Relapse after autologous stem cell transplantation occurred in every patient, and brentuximab vedotin exposure varied. Produced via immunoSEQ multiplex PCR; TCRdb's table is partial and in-frame only. The sample has approximately 100,000 clones, roughly 91% seen once. This CDR3 comprises 13 residues. The germline V gene has CDR1 SGHNT and CDR2 YYREEE (reference sequence). The V end was cut by 3 bases, the J end by 7 bases, with 13 bases between. Sequencing was performed on peripheral blood mononuclear cells (PBMCs), taken before the second cycle of nivolumab. The chain combines TRBV5-4 with TRBJ1-2; D call uncertain. The clonotype originates from a human donor with classical Hodgkin lymphoma. CDR3: CASSSLAESGYTF. CDR3 in DNA: TGTGCCAGCAGCTCCCTGGCGGAGAGTGGCTACACCTTC.